These 20 T cell receptor beta chains were all obtained from the same sample, sequenced in a study of shared clonotypes between healthy human individuals. Naive CD8 cells lacked CD45RO and underwent positive selection for CCR7, leaving out terminally differentiated effector memory CD45RA+ cells. Produced via immunoSEQ multiplex PCR; TCRdb's table is partial and in-frame only. The sample records around 2,100,000 clones, about 94% being singletons. Sequenced: naive CD8+ T cells sorted from blood. Source of these receptors: a man between 18 and 29 years old in good health.

The chain links TRBV27 to TRBJ2-7; D remains unclear. The CDR3 covers 14 residues. Germline-derived CDR1 and CDR2 are MNHEY and SMNVEV (reference sequence). Trimming shortened V by 2 bases and J by 3 bases, and 11 bases separated the two germline ends. The CDR3 loop reads CASSLKVSDYEQYF. The CDR3 DNA is TGTGCCAGCAGTTTAAAGGTCAGCGACTACGAGCAGTACTTC.

CDR3 in amino acids: CAISESEDSRNEQFF. In DNA form, the CDR3 reads TGTGCCATCAGTGAGTCAGAAGACAGTAGAAATGAGCAGTTCTTC. The chain couples TRBV10-3 to TRBJ2-1, with a weak D call TRBD1 (5 bases). V was clipped by 0 bases and J by 7 bases, with 13 bases between them. Germline assignment: CDR1 ENHRY and CDR2 SYGVKD. CDR3 length: 15 amino acids.

The chain joins TRBV30 to TRBJ2-1, with D maybe TRBD2 (5 bases). The CDR3 runs 13 residues. Germline V CDR1 and CDR2: GTSNPN, SVGIG (reference sequence). The germline V and J ends were trimmed by 0 bases and 9 bases, with 12 bases remaining between them. The CDR3 region is CAWSVGSGAEQFF. The CDR3, as DNA: TGTGCCTGGAGTGTGGGAAGCGGAGCTGAGCAGTTCTTC.

The chain couples TRBV6-6 to TRBJ1-1; D is perhaps TRBD1 (6 bases). The CDR3 is made up of 14 amino acids. Trimming cost V 4 bases and J 3 bases, with 12 bases left between them. Germline assignment: CDR1 MNHNY and CDR2 SVGAGI (reference sequence). The CDR3 is CASSSPDSYTEAFF. CDR3 sequence (DNA): TGTGCCAGCAGTTCCCCGGACAGTTACACTGAAGCTTTCTTT.

This chain links TRBV5-1 with TRBJ2-3, with 10 bases matching TRBD2. This CDR3 region has 16 residues. The trim removed 0 bases at V and 4 bases at J, leaving 5 bases unmatched. Germline CDR1 SGHRS, CDR2 YFSETQ. In DNA form, the CDR3 reads TGCGCCAGCAGCTTGGCCCTAGCGGGAGTTGCAGATACGCAGTATTTT. Translation: CASSLALAGVADTQYF.

The rearrangement uses TRBV9 and TRBJ2-1; D remains ambiguous. V shed 0 bases and J shed 9 bases, with 7 bases lying between them. The CDR3 covers 12 residues. The germline gives CDR1 SGDLS, CDR2 YYNGEE. The CDR3 DNA reads TGTGCCAGCAGCGTAGGGTTCGGTGAGCAGTTCTTC. Protein product: CASSVGFGEQFF.

This clone was observed a single time. V usage is TRBV11-2 and J usage is TRBJ2-4; D is possibly TRBD2 (6 bases). The CDR3 has 14 amino acids. Germline loops: CDR1 SGHAT, CDR2 FQNNGV. The V end lost 0 bases, the J end lost 8 bases, and 11 bases lay between the germline ends. CDR3 sequence reads: CASSLEGWGDIQYF. In DNA form, the CDR3 reads TGTGCCAGCAGCTTAGAGGGTTGGGGGGACATTCAGTACTTC.

The chain couples TRBV6-4 to TRBJ2-7; D may be TRBD2 (6 bases). This CDR3 comprises 14 residues. Trimming took off 3 bases at V and 2 bases at J, with 11 bases between the two ends. Germline CDR1 reads MRHNA; CDR2 reads SNTAGT. CDR3: CASSEGGPPYEQYF. As DNA, the CDR3 is TGTGCCAGCAGTGAGGGGGGTCCCCCCTACGAGCAGTACTTC.

This sequence joins TRBV7-2 and TRBJ2-3, with D maybe TRBD1 (5 bases). The CDR3 consists of 13 residues. The V and J ends lost 5 bases and 0 bases respectively, with 6 bases between them. Germline-derived CDR1 and CDR2 are SGHTA and FQGNSA. Here the CDR3 reads CASSPGSTDTQYF. The CDR3 region has the DNA TGTGCCAGCAGCCCAGGGAGCACAGATACGCAGTATTTT.

The CDR3 loop is CASSYGGGTDTQYF. In nucleotides, the CDR3 is TGTGCCAGCAGCTACGGGGGAGGCACAGATACGCAGTATTTT. This sequence joins TRBV11-2 and TRBJ2-3; D is perhaps TRBD2 (6 bases). Germline lookup yields CDR1 SGHAT and CDR2 FQNNGV. The length of the CDR3 is 14 residues. Trimming removed 4 bases from V and 1 base from J, with 9 bases in between. Drawing the rest from reference TRBV11-2 and TRBJ2-3, the complete variable domain is EAGVAQSPRYKIIEKRQSVAFWCNPISGHATLYWYQQILGQGPKLLIQFQNNGVVDDSQLPKDRFSAERLKGVDSTLKIQPAKLEDSAVYLCASSYGGGTDTQYFGPGTRLTVL.

The chain is built from TRBV4-1 and TRBJ1-2; no definite D call. Trimming shortened V by 3 bases and J by 7 bases, and 18 bases separated the two germline ends. The CDR3 totals 15 residues. The germline CDR1 and CDR2 sequences are MGHRA and YSYEKL. The CDR3 here is CASSQRTEGWGGYTF. As DNA, the CDR3 is TGCGCCAGCAGCCAGAGAACAGAGGGCTGGGGTGGCTACACCTTC.

V gene TRBV7-9 combines with J gene TRBJ2-7; D is perhaps TRBD1 (6 bases). Looked up from germline, CDR1 is SEHNR and CDR2 is FQNEAQ (reference sequence). Trimming removed 5 bases from V and 10 bases from J, with 24 bases in between. This CDR3 contains 15 residues. In nucleotides, the CDR3 is TGTGCCAGCAGCCCATACCTTGGGGACACGGATAACCAGTACTTC. This codes for CASSPYLGDTDNQYF.

The chain links TRBV5-5 to TRBJ1-3; no clear D gene. The CDR3 length is 15 residues. Trimming left V 0 bases short and J 0 bases short, with 7 bases between. Germline-derived CDR1 and CDR2 are SGHKS and YYEKEE (reference sequence). This CDR3 is CASSLDRSSGNTIYF. Here the CDR3 DNA reads TGTGCCAGCAGCTTGGACAGAAGCTCTGGAAACACCATATATTTT. Supplemented by reference TRBV5-5 and TRBJ1-3, the full variable domain reads DAGVTQSPTHLIKTRGQQVTLRCSPISGHKSVSWYQQVLGQGPQFIFQYYEKEERGRGNFPDRFSARQFPNYSSELNVNALLLGDSALYLCASSLDRSSGNTIYFGEGSWLTVV.

V and J are TRBV5-5 and TRBJ1-2, with D tentatively TRBD1 (6 bases). Trimming cost V 1 base and J 6 bases, with 13 bases left between them. CDR3 size: 14 residues. In germline, CDR1 is SGHKS, CDR2 YYEKEE (reference sequence). The CDR3 sequence: CASSLPGGGDGYTF. CDR3 bases: TGTGCCAGCAGCTTGCCCGGTGGGGGCGATGGCTACACCTTC. The whole variable domain, remainder taken from reference TRBV5-5 and TRBJ1-2, is DAGVTQSPTHLIKTRGQQVTLRCSPISGHKSVSWYQQVLGQGPQFIFQYYEKEERGRGNFPDRFSARQFPNYSSELNVNALLLGDSALYLCASSLPGGGDGYTFGSGTRLTVV.

This clone was counted once. The V call is TRBV7-9, the J call TRBJ2-1, with 14 bases lining up with TRBD2. V gave up 4 bases and J gave up 5 bases; unmatched junction bases: 10. The CDR3 sequence is 18 residues long. Germline CDR1 SEHNR, CDR2 FQNEAQ (reference sequence). CDR3 loop: CASSSFPGLAGVDNEQFF. CDR3 nucleotides: TGTGCCAGCAGCTCTTTCCCGGGACTAGCGGGAGTTGACAATGAGCAGTTCTTC.

The chain joins TRBV30 to TRBJ2-6; D gene uncertain. This CDR3 has 15 amino acids. Trimming pared 2 bases from V and 2 bases from J, leaving 10 bases between. Germline lookup yields CDR1 GTSNPN and CDR2 SVGIG (reference sequence). CDR3 sequence: CAWSNLKAGANVLTF. DNA of the CDR3: TGTGCCTGGAGTAATTTGAAGGCTGGGGCCAACGTCCTGACTTTC.

The chain joins TRBV27 to TRBJ1-2; a possible D gene is TRBD1 (5 bases). The germline CDR1 and CDR2 sequences are MNHEY and SMNVEV (reference sequence). V lost 0 bases, J lost 7 bases, and 15 bases lay in between. The CDR3 is 15 residues long. CDR3 residues: CASSLSGTLIGGYTF. The CDR3 DNA reads as TGTGCCAGCAGTTTATCAGGGACCCTCATCGGTGGCTACACCTTC.

J is TRBJ2-7 and V is TRBV11-2, with 8 positions matching TRBD1. This CDR3 is built from 16 residues. CDR1 is SGHAT, CDR2 FQNNGV, per germline. Losses at the gene ends were 1 base for V and 2 bases for J; bases not matched to a gene: 7. The CDR3: CASSLARTGLTYEQYF. The CDR3 coding sequence is TGTGCCAGCAGCTTAGCCCGGACAGGGCTCACCTACGAGCAGTACTTC.

The V gene is TRBV19, the J gene TRBJ1-6; no firm D call. Per the germline V gene, CDR1 is LNHDA and CDR2 is SQIVND (reference sequence). There are 14 residues in the CDR3. The V gene lost 3 bases and the J gene lost 4 bases, with 7 bases spanning the gap. The CDR3, as DNA: TGTGCCAGTAGTATCCCCGCATATAATTCACCCCTCCACTTT. It is translated as CASSIPAYNSPLHF.

The chain uses TRBV27 and TRBJ2-2; D is undetermined. V was clipped by 2 bases and J by 7 bases, with 14 bases between them. The CDR3 contains 15 residues. Germline assignment: CDR1 MNHEY and CDR2 SMNVEV (reference sequence). The CDR3, as DNA: TGTGCCAGCAGTTTACTCTCGGGTCCGGGCGGGGAGCTGTTTTTT. It translates to CASSLLSGPGGELFF.